This paragraph covers one TCR beta chain sequence. No antigen is known for it. With no exception, relapse followed autologous stem cell transplantation in all patients, and brentuximab vedotin exposure varied. This sample stems from a study of PD-1 blockade in classical Hodgkin lymphoma. Study observations and caveats: Repertoire differences lack defined causes, possibly disease activity or prior therapy.

Some clones are missing from TCRdb's copy, which holds only in-frame ones; the method was immunoSEQ multiplex PCR. This sample has fewer than 80,000 clones, with roughly two thirds found just once. The CDR3 length is 14 residues. V lost 0 bases and J 1 base, leaving 7 bases between the germline ends. Germline lookup yields CDR1 SGHRS and CDR2 YFSETQ. This chain joins TRBV5-1 and TRBJ1-2; unclear D gene. The sample consisted of peripheral blood mononuclear cells (PBMCs), taken before the second cycle of nivolumab. The origin of this receptor is a human donor with classical Hodgkin lymphoma. The chain's CDR3 is CASSLDSINYGYTF. The CDR3, as DNA: TGCGCCAGCAGCTTGGACAGCATTAACTATGGCTACACCTTC.